The T cell receptor (beta chain) under discussion was sequenced for a study of patients and donors after allogeneic stem cell transplantation (dated by TCRdb to 2018 to 2021). CDR1 and CDR2 were assigned from the germline V gene as MDHEN and SYDVKM. V gives up 5 bases and J gives up 6 bases, and the segment between their germline ends measures 19 bases. From cysteine to phenylalanine, the CDR3 is 15 amino acids long. Only CDR3 DNA is held: 45 bases, read in frame from base 1. The library was obtained by RT-PCR. This sample was sequenced with a NextSeq 550. The public reads were quality trimmed at Q25 with fastp and then assembled into clones with MiXCR by TCRdb, keeping productive beta chains. Merged by CDR3 protein, the rows form single entries marked with the most common genes and DNA. The sample yields tens of thousands of distinct CDR3 sequences; approximately 5.2% were counted once. About 2.5% of the sample is in the top ten clones.

This clonotype was counted at least ten times. The antigen it binds to is not known. No base-level quality is on record; no much larger clone is a single base apart. The material sequenced was blood, either unsorted or a sorted T cell fraction (not recorded which). The chain couples TRBV28 to TRBJ1-1, with no D gene named confidently. The receptor's source is a human donor who was either an allogeneic HSCT recipient or a stem cell or donor lymphocyte infusion donor (not recorded which). It is not recorded whose cells these are; they may come from a transplant donor. At the DNA level, the sequence is TGTGCCAGCAGTGAAAAGGTCAGGAAGGGCGCTGAAGCTTTCTTT. Its translation is CASSEKVRKGAEAFF.